This T cell receptor (beta chain) was recorded in a study of T-cell reconstitution after alpha-beta-depleted transplantation in children. This CDR3 has 16 amino acids. The V end lost 4 bases, the J end lost 0 bases, and 12 bases lay between the germline ends. Unique molecular identifiers tagged the TCRbeta library. One entry per CDR3 protein, called by TCRdb with MiXCR from the PCR reads. The sample shows hundreds of thousands of distinct CDR3 sequences, 16% of them seen only once. This receptor was obtained from a human donor who donated a stem cell graft to a child with acute myeloid leukemia. The chain recombines TRBV12-3 or TRBV12-4 with TRBJ2-2, with D tentatively TRBD1 (6 bases). Sequenced here: PBMCs from the stem cell graft donor, sampled from the stem cell graft. CDR3 in DNA: TGTGCCAGCAGTTATCAGGGGAGTACGAACACCGGGGAGCTGTTTTTT. Amino acid sequence: CASSYQGSTNTGELFF.